These 3 T cell receptor beta chains originate from one sample sequenced in a study of blood T cell repertoires in COVID-19. Here immunoSEQ multiplex PCR was the method, and the copy in TCRdb shows in-frame clones only, minus some. This table holds a few hundred thousand clones, over 85% found once. Sequencing was done on a sample of PBMCs or T cells enriched from blood (not recorded which). All receptors derive from a woman aged 60-75 years who had recovered from COVID-19.

The chain combines TRBV7-8 with TRBJ1-2; D is ambiguous. The CDR3 extends over 14 amino acids. Germline V gene data show CDR1 as SGHVS and CDR2 as FQNEAQ. V lost 1 base to trimming and J lost 1 base, with 7 bases between them. CDR3 protein: CASSLGGSNYGYTF. DNA of the CDR3: TGTGCCAGCAGCTTAGGCGGTAGTAACTATGGCTACACCTTC. Combining the CDR3 with reference TRBV7-8 and TRBJ1-2 gives the whole variable domain GAGVSQSPRYKVAKRGQDVALRCDPISGHVSLFWYQQALGQGPEFLTYFQNEAQLDKSGLPSDRFFAERPEGSVSTLKIQRTQQEDSAVYLCASSLGGSNYGYTFGSGTRLTVV.

The chain couples TRBV7-6 to TRBJ1-4; 8 nucleotides agree with TRBD1. V gave up 5 bases and J gave up 4 bases; unmatched junction bases: 6. CDR1 SGHVS and CDR2 FNYEAQ come from the germline V gene. This CDR3 is 15 amino acids long. Written as DNA, the CDR3 is TGTGCCAGCAGCCGCGGGACAGGAGTTAATGAAAAACTGTTTTTT. It specifies CASSRGTGVNEKLFF.

This chain joins TRBV19 and TRBJ1-2; 9 positions match TRBD1. This CDR3 has 15 amino acids. The germline V gene encodes CDR1 LNHDA and CDR2 SQIVND (reference sequence). Trimming removed 6 bases from V and 4 bases from J; junction bases left unmatched: 9. The CDR3 DNA reads as TGTGCCAGTAGGCCAGCCGGGACAGGGTCCTATGGCTACACCTTC. Residues: CASRPAGTGSYGYTF.